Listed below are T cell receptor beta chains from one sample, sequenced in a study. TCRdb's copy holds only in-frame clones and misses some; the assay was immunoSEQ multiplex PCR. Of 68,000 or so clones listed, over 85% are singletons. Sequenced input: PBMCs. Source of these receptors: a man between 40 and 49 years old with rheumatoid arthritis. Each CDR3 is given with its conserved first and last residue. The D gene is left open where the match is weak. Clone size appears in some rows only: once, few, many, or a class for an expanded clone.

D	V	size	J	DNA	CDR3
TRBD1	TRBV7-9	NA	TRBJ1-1	TGTGCCAGCAGCAAGAGGGACAGAATTAACACTGAAGCTTTCTTT	CASSKRDRINTEAFF
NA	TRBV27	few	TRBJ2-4	TGTGCCAGCAGCCCCTTAGCCAAAAACATTCAGTACTTC	CASSPLAKNIQYF
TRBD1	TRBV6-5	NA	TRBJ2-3	TGTGCCAGCAGTCCGGGACAGGGCACAGATACGCAGTATTTT	CASSPGQGTDTQYF
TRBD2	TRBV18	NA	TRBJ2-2	TGTGCCAGCTCACCACCCACGCGGGAGACCGGGGAGCTGTTTTTT	CASSPPTRETGELFF
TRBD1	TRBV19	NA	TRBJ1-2	TGTGCCAGTAGTTCTTCAGGGGGCAGGGGTTCTGGCTACACCTTC	CASSSSGGRGSGYTF
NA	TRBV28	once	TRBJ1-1	TGTGCCAGCAGTGGGGGGGGGTTGAGCACTGAAGCTTTCTTT	CASSGGGLSTEAFF
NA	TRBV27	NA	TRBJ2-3	TGTGCCAGCAAGAAGGGAGTTTCGGATACGCAGTATTTT	CASKKGVSDTQYF
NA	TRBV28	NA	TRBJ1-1	TGTGCCAGCAGTTTAGGCCTCATGAACACTGAAGCTTTCTTT	CASSLGLMNTEAFF
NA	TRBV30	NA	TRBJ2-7	TGTGCCTGGAGTGTACAGGGACGCGAGCAGTACTTC	CAWSVQGREQYF
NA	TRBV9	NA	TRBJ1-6	TGTGCCAGCAGCGTAGCTCGGACCAGCTCCTATAATTCACCCCTCCACTTT	CASSVARTSSYNSPLHF
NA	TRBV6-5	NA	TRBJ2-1	TGTGCCAGCAGTTACTCGTCAGCCCGCAATGAGCAGTTCTTC	CASSYSSARNEQFF
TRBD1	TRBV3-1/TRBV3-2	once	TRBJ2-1	TGTGCCAGCAGCCAAATCGACCCGGACAGGGGATTCTACAATGAGCAGTTCTTC	CASSQIDPDRGFYNEQFF
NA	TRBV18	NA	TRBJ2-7	TGTGCCAGCTCACCACCGCTACGAGGCGAGCAGTACTTC	CASSPPLRGEQYF